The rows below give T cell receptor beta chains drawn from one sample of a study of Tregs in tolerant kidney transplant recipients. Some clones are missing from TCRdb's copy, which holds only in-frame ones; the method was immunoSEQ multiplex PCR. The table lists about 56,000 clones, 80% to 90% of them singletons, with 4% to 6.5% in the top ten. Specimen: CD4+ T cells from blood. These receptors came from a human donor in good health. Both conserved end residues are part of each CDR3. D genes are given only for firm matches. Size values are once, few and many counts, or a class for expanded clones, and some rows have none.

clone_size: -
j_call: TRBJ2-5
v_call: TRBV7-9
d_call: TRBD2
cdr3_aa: CASSFPPRGGAPQETQYF
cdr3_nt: TGTGCCAGCAGCTTCCCTCCCCGCGGGGGGGCCCCTCAAGAGACCCAGTACTTC

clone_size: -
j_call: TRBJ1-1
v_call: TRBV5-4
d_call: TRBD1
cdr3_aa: CASSSQTGVGSTEAFF
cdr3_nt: TGTGCCAGCAGCTCCCAGACAGGGGTGGGGAGCACTGAAGCTTTCTTT

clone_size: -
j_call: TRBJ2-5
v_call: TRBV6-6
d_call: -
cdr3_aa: CASSYSVPGQETQYF
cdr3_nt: TGTGCCAGCAGTTACTCGGTTCCTGGCCAAGAGACCCAGTACTTC

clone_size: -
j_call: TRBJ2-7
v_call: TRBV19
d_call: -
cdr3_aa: CASSIELGLPYEQYF
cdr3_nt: TGTGCCAGTAGTATAGAGCTGGGACTCCCCTACGAGCAGTACTTC

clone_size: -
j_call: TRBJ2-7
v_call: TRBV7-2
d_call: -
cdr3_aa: CASSLDPEPYEQYF
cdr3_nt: TGTGCCAGCAGCTTAGACCCGGAGCCATACGAGCAGTACTTC

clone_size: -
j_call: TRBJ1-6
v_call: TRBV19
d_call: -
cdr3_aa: CASNPVGSYNSPLHF
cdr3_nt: TGTGCCAGTAACCCGGTGGGCTCCTATAATTCACCCCTCCACTTT

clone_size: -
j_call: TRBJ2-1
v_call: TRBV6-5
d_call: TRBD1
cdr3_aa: CASSYWGQGFIHEQFF
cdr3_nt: TGTGCCAGCAGTTACTGGGGACAGGGGTTTATCCATGAGCAGTTCTTC

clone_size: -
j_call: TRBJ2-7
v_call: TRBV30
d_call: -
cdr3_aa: CAWRDLARLGNEQYF
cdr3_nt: TGTGCCTGGAGGGACCTCGCTAGGTTGGGCAACGAGCAGTACTTC

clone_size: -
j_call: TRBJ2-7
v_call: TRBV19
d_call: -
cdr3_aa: CASSRTWGYEQYF
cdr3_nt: TGTGCCAGCAGCCGCACCTGGGGCTACGAGCAGTACTTC

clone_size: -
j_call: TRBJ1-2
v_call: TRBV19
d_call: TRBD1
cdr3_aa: CASSGRPLTGGDYGYTF
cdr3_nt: TGTGCCAGTAGTGGGAGACCGTTGACAGGGGGAGACTATGGCTACACCTTC

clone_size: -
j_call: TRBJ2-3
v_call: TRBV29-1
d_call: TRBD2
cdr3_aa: CSVDPSGGADTQYF
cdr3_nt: TGCAGCGTCGACCCTAGCGGGGGGGCAGATACGCAGTATTTT

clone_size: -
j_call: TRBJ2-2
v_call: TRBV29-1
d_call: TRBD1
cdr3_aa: CSGRQGNELFF
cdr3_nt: TGCAGCGGTAGACAGGGGAACGAGCTGTTTTTT

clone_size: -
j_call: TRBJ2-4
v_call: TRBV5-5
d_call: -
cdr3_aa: CASSEGMAKNIQYF
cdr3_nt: TGTGCCAGCAGCGAGGGGATGGCCAAAAACATTCAGTACTTC

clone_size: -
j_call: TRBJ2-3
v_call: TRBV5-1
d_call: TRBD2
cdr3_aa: CASRLAGTPSTDTQYF
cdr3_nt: TGCGCCAGCAGGCTAGCGGGGACTCCTAGCACAGATACGCAGTATTTT

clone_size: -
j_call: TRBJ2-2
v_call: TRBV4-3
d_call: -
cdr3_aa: CASSQEIRELVGELFF
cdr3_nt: TGCGCCAGCAGCCAAGAGATCCGGGAGTTGGTCGGGGAGCTGTTTTTT

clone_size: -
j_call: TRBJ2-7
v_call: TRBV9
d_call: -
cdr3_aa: CASSVAQGGYYEQYF
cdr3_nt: TGTGCCAGCAGCGTAGCACAGGGAGGGTACTACGAGCAGTACTTC

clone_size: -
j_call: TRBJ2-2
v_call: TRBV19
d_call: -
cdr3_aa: CASSSQVTGELFF
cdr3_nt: TGTGCCAGTAGTTCCCAGGTGACCGGGGAGCTGTTTTTT

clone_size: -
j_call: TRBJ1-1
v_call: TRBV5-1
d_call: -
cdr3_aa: CASSLHSGHSNTEAFF
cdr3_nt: TGCGCCAGCAGCCTGCACTCGGGACACTCGAACACTGAAGCTTTCTTT

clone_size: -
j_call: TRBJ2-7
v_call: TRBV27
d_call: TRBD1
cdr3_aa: CASSYDRASYEQYF
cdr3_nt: TGTGCCAGCAGTTACGACAGGGCCTCCTACGAGCAGTACTTC

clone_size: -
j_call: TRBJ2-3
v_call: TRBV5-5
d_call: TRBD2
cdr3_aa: CASSSIAGGSTDTQYF
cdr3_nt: TGTGCCAGCAGCAGTATAGCGGGGGGTAGCACAGATACGCAGTATTTT

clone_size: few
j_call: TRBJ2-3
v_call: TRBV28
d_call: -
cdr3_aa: CASSSDTQYF
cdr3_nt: TGTGCCAGCAGTTCCGATACGCAGTATTTT

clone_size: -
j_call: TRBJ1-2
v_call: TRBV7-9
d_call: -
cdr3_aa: CASRGRADYGYTF
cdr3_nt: TGTGCCAGCAGGGGTCGGGCCGACTATGGCTACACCTTC

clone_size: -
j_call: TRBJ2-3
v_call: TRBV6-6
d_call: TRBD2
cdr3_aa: CASKGLGADTQYF
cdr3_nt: TGTGCCAGCAAGGGACTAGGGGCAGATACGCAGTATTTT

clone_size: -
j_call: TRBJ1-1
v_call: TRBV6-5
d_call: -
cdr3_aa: CASSYSRPPRNTEAFF
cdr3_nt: TGTGCCAGCAGTTACTCACGTCCCCCGAGGAACACTGAAGCTTTCTTT

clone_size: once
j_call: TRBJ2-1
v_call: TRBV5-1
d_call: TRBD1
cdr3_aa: CASSLAPGGNNEQFF
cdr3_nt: TGCGCCAGCAGCTTGGCACCAGGGGGAAACAATGAGCAGTTCTTC

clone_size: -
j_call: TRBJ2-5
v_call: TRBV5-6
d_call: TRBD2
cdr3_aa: CASSFSRGGQETQYF
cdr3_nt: TGTGCCAGCAGCTTCTCGCGGGGGGGACAAGAGACCCAGTACTTC

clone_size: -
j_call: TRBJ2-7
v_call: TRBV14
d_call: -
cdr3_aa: CASSQVAQQYF
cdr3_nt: TGTGCCAGCAGCCAAGTCGCCCAGCAGTACTTC

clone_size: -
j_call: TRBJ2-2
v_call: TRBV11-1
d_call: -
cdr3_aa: CASSPWAGGLNTGELFF
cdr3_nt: TGTGCCAGCAGCCCTTGGGCCGGCGGGCTTAACACCGGGGAGCTGTTTTTT

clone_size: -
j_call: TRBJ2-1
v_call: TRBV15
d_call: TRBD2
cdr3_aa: CATSREGRVFDEQFF
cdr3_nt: TGTGCCACCAGCAGAGAGGGGAGGGTGTTTGATGAGCAGTTCTTC

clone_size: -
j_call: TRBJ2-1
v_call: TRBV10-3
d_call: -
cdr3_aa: CAISGGAQHNEQFF
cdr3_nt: TGTGCCATCAGTGGGGGGGCGCAACACAATGAGCAGTTCTTC

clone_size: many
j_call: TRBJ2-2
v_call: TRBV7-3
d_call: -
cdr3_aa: CASSLDRSGELFF
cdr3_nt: TGTGCCAGCAGCCTCGACAGGTCCGGGGAGCTGTTTTTT

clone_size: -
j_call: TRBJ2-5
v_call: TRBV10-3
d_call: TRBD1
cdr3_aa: CAIRTDRAGETQYF
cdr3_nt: TGTGCCATCAGAACGGACAGGGCTGGGGAGACCCAGTACTTC

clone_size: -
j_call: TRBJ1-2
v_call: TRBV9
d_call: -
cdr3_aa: CASSDGGPRGYTF
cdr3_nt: TGTGCCAGCAGCGACGGGGGACCCCGTGGCTACACCTTC

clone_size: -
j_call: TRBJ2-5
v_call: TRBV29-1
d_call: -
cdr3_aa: CSVARTIQETQYF
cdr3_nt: TGCAGCGTGGCCCGGACAATACAAGAGACCCAGTACTTC

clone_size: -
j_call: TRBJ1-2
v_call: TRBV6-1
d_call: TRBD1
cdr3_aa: CASSEVIVGGGYTF
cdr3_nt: TGTGCCAGCAGTGAAGTAATAGTAGGGGGCGGCTACACCTTC

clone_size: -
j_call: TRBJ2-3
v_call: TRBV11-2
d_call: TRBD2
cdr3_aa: CASSLALAGRTDTQYF
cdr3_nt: TGTGCCAGCAGCTTAGCGCTAGCGGGGCGCACAGATACGCAGTATTTT

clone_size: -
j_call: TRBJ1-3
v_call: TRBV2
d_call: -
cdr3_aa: CASSEVTVSGNTIYF
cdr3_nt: TGTGCCAGCAGTGAAGTAACGGTCTCTGGAAACACCATATATTTT

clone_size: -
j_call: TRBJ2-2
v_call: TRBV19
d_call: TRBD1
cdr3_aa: CASIAQDRGLTGELFF
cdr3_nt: TGTGCCAGTATCGCCCAGGACAGGGGGCTGACCGGGGAGCTGTTTTTT

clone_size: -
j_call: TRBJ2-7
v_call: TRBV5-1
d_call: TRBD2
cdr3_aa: CASSYRLAGVDEQYF
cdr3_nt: TGCGCCAGCAGCTACAGACTAGCGGGAGTCGACGAGCAGTACTTC